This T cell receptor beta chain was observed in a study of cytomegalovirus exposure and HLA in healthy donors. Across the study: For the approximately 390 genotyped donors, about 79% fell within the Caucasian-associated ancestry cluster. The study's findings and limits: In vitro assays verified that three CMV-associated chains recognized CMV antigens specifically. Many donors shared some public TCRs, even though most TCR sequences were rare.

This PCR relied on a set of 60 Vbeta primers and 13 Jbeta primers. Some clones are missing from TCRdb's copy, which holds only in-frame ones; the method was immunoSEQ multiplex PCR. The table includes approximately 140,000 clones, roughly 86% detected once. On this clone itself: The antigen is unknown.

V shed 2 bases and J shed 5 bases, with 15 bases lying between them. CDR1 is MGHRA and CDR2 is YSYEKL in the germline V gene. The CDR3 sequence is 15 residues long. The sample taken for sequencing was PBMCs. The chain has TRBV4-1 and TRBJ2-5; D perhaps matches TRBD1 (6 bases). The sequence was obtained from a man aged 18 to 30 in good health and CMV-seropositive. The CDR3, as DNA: TGCGCCAGCAGCCAAACCGTAGGGGGTAGGGAGACCCAGTACTTC. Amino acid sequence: CASSQTVGGRETQYF.